A selection of T cell receptor beta chains follows, all from one sample in a study of T cell repertoires in cytomegalovirus infection. From the reads, TCRdb called clonotypes with MiXCR, one entry per CDR3 protein. Seen here are some 700,000 distinct CDR3 sequences, approximately 40% observed once, and the top ten hold roughly 2.9%. The source material was PBMCs. The source of these receptors is a human donor in good health (CMV status not recorded). Some clones in this sample may be carry-over from other donors' samples. Both conserved end residues are part of each CDR3. Not every row has a clone size; where given, it reads once, few, many or a size class.

clone_size v_call cdr3_aa
few TRBV28 CASSLHREQFF
. TRBV28 CASSWTGGLPNTIYF
few TRBV7-3 CASSSTGYTDRQYF
few TRBV7-9 CASSFGTTNYGYTF
few TRBV28 CASSPSRRPYGYTF
. TRBV20-1 CSAAGQVRAYEQYF
. TRBV5-1 CASSPDGETQYF
. TRBV18 CASSPRFDTGGNYSGNTIYF
. TRBV7-3 CASSQFSGTGELFF
few TRBV4-1 CASSQERVGLAKNIQYF
many TRBV7-2 CASSLSLGGSTDTQYF
. TRBV7-9 CASSGRHGELRGTGGAIETQYF
few TRBV5-5 CASSPGADNSPLHF
. TRBV28 CASSYGTGYVGTEAFF
. TRBV11-1 CASSLGRLAEAFF
. TRBV6-1 CASSNRDTMNTEAFF
. TRBV5-4 CASSGTGGGYTDTQYF
. TRBV5-1 CASSPGLAGGEQTQYF
. TRBV24-1 CATSDQDGPYGYTF
few TRBV10-3 CAISESVKVDWSTEAFF
. TRBV7-2 CASSLARGDSHSGANVLTF
. TRBV4-1 CASSQDRTDTTNEKLFF
. TRBV19 CASSRGRGTKNIQYF